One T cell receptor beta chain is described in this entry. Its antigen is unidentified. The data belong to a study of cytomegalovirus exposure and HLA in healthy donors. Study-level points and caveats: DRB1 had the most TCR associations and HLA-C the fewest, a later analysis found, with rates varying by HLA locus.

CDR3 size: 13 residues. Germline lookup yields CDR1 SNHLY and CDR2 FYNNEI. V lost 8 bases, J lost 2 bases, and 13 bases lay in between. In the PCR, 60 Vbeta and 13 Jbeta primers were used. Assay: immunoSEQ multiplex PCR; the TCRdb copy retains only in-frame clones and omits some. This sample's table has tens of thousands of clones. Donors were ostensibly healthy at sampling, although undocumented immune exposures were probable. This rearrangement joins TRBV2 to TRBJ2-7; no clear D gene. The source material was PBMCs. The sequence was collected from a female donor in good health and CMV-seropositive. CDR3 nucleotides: TGTGCCAGCCGTGTGTCTAGTGCCTACGAGCAGTACTTC. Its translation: CASRVSSAYEQYF.